A selection of T cell receptor beta chains follows, all from one sample in a study of blood T cell repertoires in COVID-19. Profiling relied on immunoSEQ multiplex PCR, and the TCRdb table lists in-frame clones only, not all of them. The data hold approximately 100,000 clones, with 85% observed a single time. Sequencing input: peripheral blood. Receptor source: a woman in her 70s with active or convalescent COVID-19. Both conserved end residues are part of each CDR3. D genes are given only for firm matches. Clone size, where shown, is once, few, many, or a class for clones that have expanded.

V: TRBV5-1; J: TRBJ1-3; length: 15; size: -; D: -; CDR3: CASSSDGGNGNTIYF; DNA: TGCGCCAGCAGCTCTGACGGGGGAAACGGAAACACCATATATTTT
V: TRBV10-3; J: TRBJ1-3; length: 15; size: -; D: TRBD1; CDR3: CATTPGQSSGNTIYF; DNA: TGTGCCACAACTCCGGGACAGAGCTCTGGAAACACCATATATTTT
V: TRBV4-3; J: TRBJ2-5; length: 17; size: -; D: TRBD2; CDR3: CASSQGTSGGAWETQYF; DNA: TGCGCCAGCAGCCAGGGGACTAGCGGGGGGGCCTGGGAGACCCAGTACTTC
V: TRBV10-3; J: TRBJ2-2; length: 15; size: once; D: TRBD2; CDR3: CAISEAGANTGELFF; DNA: TGTGCCATCAGTGAGGCGGGGGCGAACACCGGGGAGCTGTTTTTT
V: TRBV10-2; J: TRBJ1-5; length: 17; size: -; D: TRBD1; CDR3: CASSDWAGTGFNQPQHF; DNA: TGCGCCAGCAGTGACTGGGCCGGGACAGGGTTCAATCAGCCCCAGCATTTT
V: TRBV5-4; J: TRBJ1-1; length: 15; size: -; D: -; CDR3: CASSSKGGPDAEAFF; DNA: TGTGCCAGCAGCTCTAAGGGGGGGCCGGACGCTGAAGCTTTCTTT
V: TRBV5-6; J: TRBJ2-3; length: 14; size: -; D: -; CDR3: CASSDRSSTDTQYF; DNA: TGTGCCAGCAGCGACAGGAGCAGCACAGATACGCAGTATTTT
V: TRBV7-2; J: TRBJ2-3; length: 16; size: -; D: TRBD2; CDR3: CASSFGGGPGTDTQYF; DNA: TGTGCCAGCAGCTTCGGGGGAGGGCCTGGCACAGATACGCAGTATTTT
V: TRBV14; J: TRBJ1-6; length: 16; size: -; D: TRBD1; CDR3: CASSQPNRGNNSPLHF; DNA: TGTGCCAGCAGCCAACCTAACAGGGGGAATAATTCACCCCTCCACTTT
V: TRBV5-5; J: TRBJ2-7; length: 15; size: -; D: TRBD1; CDR3: CASSWGQGFFYEQYF; DNA: TGTGCCAGCAGCTGGGGACAGGGATTTTTTTACGAGCAGTACTTC
V: TRBV19; J: TRBJ1-2; length: 15; size: -; D: TRBD1; CDR3: CASSTSDRARYGYTF; DNA: TGTGCCAGTAGTACCTCCGACAGGGCCAGGTATGGCTACACCTTC
V: TRBV10-3; J: TRBJ2-4; length: 15; size: -; D: -; CDR3: CAISNPGLAKNIQYF; DNA: TGTGCCATCAGTAACCCAGGTTTAGCCAAAAACATTCAGTACTTC
V: TRBV18; J: TRBJ1-3; length: 15; size: -; D: -; CDR3: CASSPQESKGNTIYF; DNA: TGTGCCAGCTCACCTCAGGAAAGCAAAGGAAACACCATATATTTT